This section outlines one TCR beta chain sequence together with its context. Its antigen is currently unknown. Sequencing was performed with immunoSEQ multiplex PCR; in TCRdb, only in-frame clones are kept and a portion is missing. The sample lists roughly 30,000 clones, approximately 80% occurring once. Cryopreserved PBMCs supplied approximately 2 micrograms of genomic DNA for TCR beta libraries. This record belongs to a study of cytotoxic CD8 clonotypes in ibrutinib-treated CLL. Turning to the study itself: Of a cohort that held about 12 relapsed/refractory and roughly 14 treatment-naive patients, 17 to 18 were IGHV unmutated. Findings and caveats of the study: Clonality increased at ibrutinib response and stayed stable in sustained remission. At progression, however, it fell back toward baseline.

This TCR came from a human donor with chronic lymphocytic leukemia. This sample comprised PBMCs, obtained after 36 months of ibrutinib treatment.

DNA of the CDR3: TGTGCCACCAGCAGACTCGGACAGGGGGGGTTCCACGAGCAGTACTTC. The encoded protein is CATSRLGQGGFHEQYF. The genes are TRBV15 and TRBJ2-7; 10 nucleotides line up with TRBD1. The CDR3 consists of 16 residues. With 2 bases clipped from V and 5 bases from J, the junction kept 9 bases outside the gene matches. Germline loops: CDR1 LNHNV, CDR2 YYDKDF (reference sequence). Full variable domain (outside the CDR3, taken from reference TRBV15 and TRBJ2-7): DAMVIQNPRYQVTQFGKPVTLSCSQTLNHNVMYWYQQKSSQAPKLLFHYYDKDFNNEADTPDNFQSRRPNTSFCFLDIRSPGLGDTAMYLCATSRLGQGGFHEQYFGPGTRLTVT.